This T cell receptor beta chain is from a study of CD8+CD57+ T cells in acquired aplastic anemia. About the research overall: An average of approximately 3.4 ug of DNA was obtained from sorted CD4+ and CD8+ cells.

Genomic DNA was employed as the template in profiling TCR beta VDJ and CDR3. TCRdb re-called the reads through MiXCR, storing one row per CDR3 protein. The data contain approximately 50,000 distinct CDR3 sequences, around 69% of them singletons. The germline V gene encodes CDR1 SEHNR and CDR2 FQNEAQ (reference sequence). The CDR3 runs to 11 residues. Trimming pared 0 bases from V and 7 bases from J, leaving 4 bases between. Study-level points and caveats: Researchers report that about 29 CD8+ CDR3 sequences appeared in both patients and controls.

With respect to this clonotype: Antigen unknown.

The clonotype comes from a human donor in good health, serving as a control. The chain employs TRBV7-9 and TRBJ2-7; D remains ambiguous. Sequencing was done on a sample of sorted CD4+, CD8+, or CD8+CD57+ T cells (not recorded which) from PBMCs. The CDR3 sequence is CASSLAGEQYF. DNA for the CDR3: TGTGCCAGCAGCTTAGCCGGGGAGCAGTACTTC. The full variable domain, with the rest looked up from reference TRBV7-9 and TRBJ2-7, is DTGVSQNPRHKITKRGQNVTFRCDPISEHNRLYWYRQTLGQGPEFLTYFQNEAQLEKSRLLSDRFSAERPKGSFSTLEIQRTEQGDSAMYLCASSLAGEQYFGPGTRLTVT.